This T cell receptor (beta chain) was sequenced during a study of blood T cell repertoires in COVID-19. Study in general: In each case, the material was cDNA or gDNA derived from T cells, B-cell-depleted T cells, or PBMCs.

Each participant's cohort was designated according to participant-reported clinical history. Authors' data handling: Reference gene primer amplification yielded estimated nucleated cell counts. Using immunoSEQ multiplex PCR, the repertoire was profiled, and TCRdb retains in-frame clones only, with some absent. D and trimming were read from the DNA, whereas the V and J calls and clone size are those reported in that table. The sample yields some 190,000 clones, more than 75% seen once. This clone was seen a single time. CDR1 and CDR2 from the germline V gene are MDHEN and SYDVKM. The J segment lost 6 bases and the V segment lost 7 bases, leaving 6 bases of the junction unmatched. This CDR3 is built from 14 residues.

This chain connects TRBV28 to TRBJ1-1; 12 nucleotides agree with TRBD1. This clonotype was obtained from a woman aged 45-59 years with acute COVID-19. Sequencing input: PBMCs or T cells enriched from blood (not recorded which). The chain's CDR3 is CASNPGQGASEAFF. The CDR3 bases are TGTGCCAGCAACCCGGGACAGGGGGCCTCTGAAGCTTTCTTT.